This TCR beta chain was sequenced in a study of shared clonotypes between healthy human individuals. Overall study results and limits: Researchers sampled only blood; tissue repertoires likely differ.

The CDR3 is 14 amino acids. Trimming shortened V by 5 bases and J by 10 bases, and 18 bases separated the two germline ends. Germline CDR1 LNHDA, CDR2 SQIVND (reference sequence). Only in-frame clones appear in the TCRdb table, and some are missing; sequencing was by immunoSEQ multiplex PCR. This sample carries more than 1,200,000 clones, 98% of them seen once, and the ten largest clones take roughly 0.35%. Turning to this clone: As yet, its antigen is unknown.

Sequenced input: naive CD4+ T cells sorted from blood. Subset reported: CD45RA+ positively selected. This clonotype originated in a man aged 25 to 45 in good health. This chain connects TRBV19 to TRBJ2-1; D is possibly TRBD2 (5 bases). CDR3: CASSLLDKVGEQFF. Written as DNA, the CDR3 is TGTGCCAGTAGTCTACTAGACAAGGTCGGCGAGCAGTTCTTC.